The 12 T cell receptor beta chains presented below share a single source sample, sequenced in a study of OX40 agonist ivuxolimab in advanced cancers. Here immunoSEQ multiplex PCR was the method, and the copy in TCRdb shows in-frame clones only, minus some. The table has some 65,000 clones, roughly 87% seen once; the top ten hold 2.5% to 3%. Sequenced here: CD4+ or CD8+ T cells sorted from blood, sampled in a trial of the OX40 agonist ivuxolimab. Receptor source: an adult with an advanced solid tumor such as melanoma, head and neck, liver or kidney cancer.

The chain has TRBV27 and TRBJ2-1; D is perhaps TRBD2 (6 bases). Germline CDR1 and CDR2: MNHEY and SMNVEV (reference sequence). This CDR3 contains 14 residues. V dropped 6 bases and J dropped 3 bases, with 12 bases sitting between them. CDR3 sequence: CASRASSVYNEQFF. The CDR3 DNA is TGTGCCAGCAGGGCGTCTAGCGTCTACAATGAGCAGTTCTTC.

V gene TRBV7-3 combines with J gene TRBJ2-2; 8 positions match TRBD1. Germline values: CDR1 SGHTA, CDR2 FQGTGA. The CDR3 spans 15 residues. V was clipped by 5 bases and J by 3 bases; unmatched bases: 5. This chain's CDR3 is CASSLTGVDTGELFF. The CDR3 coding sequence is TGTGCCAGCAGCCTGACAGGGGTGGACACCGGGGAGCTGTTTTTT. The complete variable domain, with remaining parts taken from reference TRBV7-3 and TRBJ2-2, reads GAGVSQTPSNKVTEKGKYVELRCDPISGHTALYWYRQSLGQGPEFLIYFQGTGAADDSGLPNDRFFAVRPEGSVSTLKIQRTERGDSAVYLCASSLTGVDTGELFFGEGSRLTVL.

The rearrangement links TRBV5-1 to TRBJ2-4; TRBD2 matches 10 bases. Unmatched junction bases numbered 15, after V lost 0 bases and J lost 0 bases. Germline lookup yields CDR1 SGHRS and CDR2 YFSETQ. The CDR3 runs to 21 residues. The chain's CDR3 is CASSLGGLAGDQDLAKNIQYF. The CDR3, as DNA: TGCGCCAGCAGCTTGGGCGGGCTAGCGGGGGACCAAGATTTAGCCAAAAACATTCAGTACTTC.

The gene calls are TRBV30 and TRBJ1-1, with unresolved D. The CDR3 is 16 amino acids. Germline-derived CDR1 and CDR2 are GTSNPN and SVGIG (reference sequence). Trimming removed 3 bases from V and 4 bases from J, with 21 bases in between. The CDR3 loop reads CAWSHAYSGTGTEAFF. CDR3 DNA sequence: TGTGCCTGGAGCCACGCCTATAGCGGCACTGGCACTGAAGCTTTCTTT.

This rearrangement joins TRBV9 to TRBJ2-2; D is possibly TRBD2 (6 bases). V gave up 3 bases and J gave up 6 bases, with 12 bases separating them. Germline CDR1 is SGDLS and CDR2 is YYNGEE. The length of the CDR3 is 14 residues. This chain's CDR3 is CASSGVGGAGELFF. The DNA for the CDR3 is TGTGCCAGCAGCGGGGTGGGGGGAGCCGGGGAGCTGTTTTTT.

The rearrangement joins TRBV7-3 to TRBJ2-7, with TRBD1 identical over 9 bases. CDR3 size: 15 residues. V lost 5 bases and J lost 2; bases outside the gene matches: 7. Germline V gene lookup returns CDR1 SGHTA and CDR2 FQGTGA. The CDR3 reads CASSPSTGGTYEQYF. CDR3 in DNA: TGTGCCAGCAGCCCCTCGACAGGGGGAACCTACGAGCAGTACTTC.

The CDR3 nucleotides are TGTGCCAGCAGCCAAGATTTGAGGGCCTTCTCTGGCTACACCTTC. As protein: CASSQDLRAFSGYTF. The gene calls are TRBV14 and TRBJ1-2; no clear D gene. V was trimmed by 0 bases and J by 7 bases, leaving 15 bases between them. Looked up from germline, CDR1 is SGHDN and CDR2 is FVKESK. The CDR3 totals 15 residues.

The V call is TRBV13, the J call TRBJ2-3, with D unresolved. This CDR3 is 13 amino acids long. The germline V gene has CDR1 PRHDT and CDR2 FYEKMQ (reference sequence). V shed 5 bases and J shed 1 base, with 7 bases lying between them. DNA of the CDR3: TGTGCCAGCAGCGCGCAGGGCACAGATACGCAGTATTTT. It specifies CASSAQGTDTQYF.

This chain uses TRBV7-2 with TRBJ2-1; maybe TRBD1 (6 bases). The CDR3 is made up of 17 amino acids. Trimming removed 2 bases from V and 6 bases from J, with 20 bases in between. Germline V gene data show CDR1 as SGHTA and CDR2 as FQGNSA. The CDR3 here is CASSLNGLRTASNEQFF. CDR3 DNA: TGTGCCAGCAGCTTAAACGGTCTTCGGACAGCCTCCAATGAGCAGTTCTTC.

CDR3 nucleotides: TGTGCCAGCAGCTTACAGCGGGGGGGCAAGGAGACCCAGTACTTC. Amino acids: CASSLQRGGKETQYF. V is TRBV11-2 and J is TRBJ2-5, with 10 bases matching TRBD2. V was pared by 2 bases and J by 5 bases, with 5 bases of the junction left unmatched. CDR3 length: 15 residues. Germline assignment: CDR1 SGHAT and CDR2 FQNNGV.

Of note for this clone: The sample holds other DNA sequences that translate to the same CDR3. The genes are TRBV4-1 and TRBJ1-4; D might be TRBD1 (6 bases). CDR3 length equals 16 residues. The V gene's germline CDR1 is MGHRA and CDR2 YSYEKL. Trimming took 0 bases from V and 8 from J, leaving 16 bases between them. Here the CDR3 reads CASSQDVAGGREKLFF. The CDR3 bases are TGCGCCAGCAGCCAAGATGTGGCCGGGGGCAGAGAAAAACTGTTTTTT.

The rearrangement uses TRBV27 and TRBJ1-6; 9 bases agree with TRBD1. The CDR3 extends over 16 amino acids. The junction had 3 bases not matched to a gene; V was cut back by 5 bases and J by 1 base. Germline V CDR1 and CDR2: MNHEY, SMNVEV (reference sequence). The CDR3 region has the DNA TGTGCCAGCAGTCGACAGGGGGGGTCCTATAATTCACCCCTCCACTTT. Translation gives CASSRQGGSYNSPLHF.